The 32 T cell receptor beta chains given below trace back to one sample, sequenced in a study of technical replicates of blood from several donors. Profiling relied on immunoSEQ multiplex PCR, and the TCRdb table lists in-frame clones only, not all of them. The data hold about 73,000 clones, with roughly nine tenths observed a single time. The sequencing input was PBMCs. These receptors came from a human donor in good health. Some clones in this sample may be carry-over from other donors' samples.

The V gene is TRBV7-3, the J gene TRBJ1-6; TRBD1 matches 9 bases. J was trimmed by 7 bases and V by 4 bases; bases with no gene match: 8. Germline values: CDR1 SGHTA, CDR2 FQGTGA. The CDR3 has 16 residues. The CDR3 DNA is TGTGCCAGCAGCTCCGGACAGGGGACGAACAATTCACCCCTCCACTTT. Translated: CASSSGQGTNNSPLHF.

The V call is TRBV7-2, the J call TRBJ2-5, with D maybe TRBD1 (5 bases). Trimming took 5 bases from V and 1 from J, leaving 8 bases between them. The length of the CDR3 is 13 residues. Germline V gene lookup returns CDR1 SGHTA and CDR2 FQGNSA. CDR3 loop: CASSLQGQETQYF. In nucleotides, the CDR3 is TGTGCCAGCAGCCTGCAGGGCCAAGAGACCCAGTACTTC.

The J gene is TRBJ2-5, the V gene TRBV7-9; 11 positions match TRBD2. Unmatched junction bases numbered 10, after V lost 5 bases and J lost 5 bases. The CDR3 covers 16 residues. Germline V gene data show CDR1 as SEHNR and CDR2 as FQNEAQ (reference sequence). The CDR3 loop reads CASSQGTSGWRETQYF. CDR3 nucleotides: TGTGCCAGCAGCCAAGGGACTAGCGGATGGCGGGAGACCCAGTACTTC.

This clone has a single count. The CDR3 region is CATHRRGGTEAFF. In DNA, the CDR3 is TGTGCCACCCACCGGCGGGGGGGCACTGAAGCTTTCTTT. The rearrangement joins TRBV6-5 to TRBJ1-1, with TRBD1 as a possible D gene (5 bases). Germline-derived CDR1 and CDR2 are MNHEY and SVGAGI. The length of the CDR3 is 13 residues. V lost 10 bases to trimming and J lost 4 bases, with 16 bases between them.

This sequence joins TRBV2 and TRBJ1-6; 7 bases align to TRBD1. The CDR3 consists of 13 residues. The germline CDR1 and CDR2 sequences are SNHLY and FYNNEI. Losses at the gene ends were 8 bases for V and 6 bases for J; bases not matched to a gene: 4. The DNA for the CDR3 is TGTGCCAGCGGAGGGGGCGGTAATTCACCCCTCCACTTT. Translating gives CASGGGGNSPLHF.

This chain uses TRBV4-1 with TRBJ1-5; unclear D gene. The V end lost 0 bases, the J end lost 0 bases, and 6 bases lay between the germline ends. This CDR3 spans 15 amino acids. Per germline, CDR1 MGHRA and CDR2 YSYEKL. The CDR3 protein is CASSQDRSSNQPQHF. The CDR3, as DNA: TGCGCCAGCAGCCAAGACCGCAGTAGCAATCAGCCCCAGCATTTT.

This clone was seen a handful of times. The V gene is TRBV9, the J gene TRBJ1-1; 9 nucleotides line up with TRBD1. There are 15 residues in the CDR3. J gave up 1 base and V 4 bases, and 5 bases lay outside the gene matches. Germline CDR1 SGDLS, CDR2 YYNGEE. The CDR3 nucleotides are TGTGCCAGCAGCCCATTGGACAGGGGGAACACTGAAGCTTTCTTT. Translation: CASSPLDRGNTEAFF.

This chain uses TRBV18 with TRBJ2-2; TRBD1 might be the D (5 bases). This CDR3 has 16 amino acids. Germline V gene data show CDR1 as KGHSH and CDR2 as LQKENI. Trimming stripped 6 bases from V and 6 bases from J, with 20 bases between. Here the CDR3 reads CASSLAGLGPSGELFF. CDR3 DNA: TGTGCCAGCTCCCTCGCAGGTCTGGGGCCGTCCGGGGAGCTGTTTTTT.

This clone showed up just once. This rearrangement joins TRBV5-1 to TRBJ1-5, with D maybe TRBD1 (6 bases). V was clipped by 4 bases and J by 5 bases, with 10 bases between them. Germline V lookup: CDR1 SGHRS, CDR2 YFSETQ. The CDR3 is made up of 13 amino acids. CDR3 bases: TGCGCCAGCAGCCTACAGGGCGATCAGCCCCAGCATTTT. Its translation is CASSLQGDQPQHF.

This clone was counted only a few times. This chain joins TRBV18 and TRBJ2-7; tentative D call: TRBD1 (6 bases). Germline CDR1 reads KGHSH; CDR2 reads LQKENI. Trimming removed 6 bases at V and 7 bases at J, with 22 bases between. This CDR3 region has 15 residues. CDR3 protein: CASSEFRQPQGEQYF. CDR3 coding DNA: TGTGCCAGCTCGGAATTTCGACAGCCCCAGGGGGAGCAGTACTTC. Full variable domain (outside the CDR3, taken from reference TRBV18 and TRBJ2-7): NAGVMQNPRHLVRRRGQEARLRCSPMKGHSHVYWYRQLPEEGLKFMVYLQKENIIDESGMPKERFSAEFPKEGPSILRIQQVVRGDSAAYFCASSEFRQPQGEQYFGPGTRLTVT.

The rearrangement links TRBV10-3 to TRBJ1-5; 8 bases are shared with TRBD1. This CDR3 has 14 residues. Per germline, CDR1 ENHRY and CDR2 SYGVKD. With V trimmed by 6 bases and J by 6 bases, 7 bases remained unmatched. The chain's CDR3 is CAISEGQGGQPQHF. The CDR3 DNA reads as TGTGCCATCAGCGAAGGACAGGGCGGTCAGCCCCAGCATTTT.

This clone has a handful of counts. V and J are TRBV11-2 and TRBJ2-7; 7 bases match TRBD1. The CDR3 consists of 14 residues. The germline gives CDR1 SGHAT, CDR2 FQNNGV. Trimming removed 7 bases from V and 7 bases from J; junction bases left unmatched: 13. The CDR3 bases are TGTGCCAGCACCAGTGACAGGGTAATAAGTGAGCAGTACTTC. It yields the protein CASTSDRVISEQYF.

This rearrangement joins TRBV20-1 to TRBJ2-5; D ambiguous. The germline V gene encodes CDR1 DFQATT and CDR2 SNEGSKA (reference sequence). V was trimmed by 3 bases and J by 5 bases, leaving 4 bases between them. The CDR3 contains 10 residues. CDR3 protein: CSASHETQYF. CDR3 nucleotide sequence: TGCAGTGCTAGTCATGAGACCCAGTACTTC.

This rearrangement joins TRBV7-2 to TRBJ2-3, with 7 nucleotides matching TRBD1. CDR3 length: 14 residues. The germline V gene has CDR1 SGHTA and CDR2 FQGNSA. V shed 7 bases, J shed 0 bases, and the junction held 4 bases outside the gene matches. As DNA, the CDR3 is TGTGCCAGCACCCGGGACAGAAGCACAGATACGCAGTATTTT. It is translated as CASTRDRSTDTQYF.

As regards this clone: Other DNA sequences in the same sample also yield this CDR3. The gene calls are TRBV5-1 and TRBJ2-1; TRBD2 might be the D (5 bases). Germline V lookup: CDR1 SGHRS, CDR2 YFSETQ. Trimming pared 2 bases from V and 4 bases from J, leaving 10 bases between. The CDR3 extends over 14 amino acids. CDR3 loop: CASSLSGGYNEQFF. For the CDR3, the DNA is TGCGCCAGCAGCTTAAGCGGCGGTTACAATGAGCAGTTCTTC.

J is TRBJ1-2 and V is TRBV2; maybe TRBD1 (5 bases). Deletions cut 4 bases from V and 3 bases from J, with 9 bases between. Germline V gene lookup returns CDR1 SNHLY and CDR2 FYNNEI. CDR3 length: 13 amino acids. CDR3 residues: CASSGEGHYGYTF. CDR3 DNA: TGTGCCAGCAGTGGGGAGGGGCACTATGGCTACACCTTC.

This rearrangement joins TRBV27 to TRBJ1-6; D unresolved. The V end was cut by 6 bases, the J end by 0 bases, with 6 bases between. The CDR3 is made up of 14 amino acids. Germline V CDR1 and CDR2: MNHEY, SMNVEV (reference sequence). In DNA, the CDR3 is TGTGCCAGCAGCTCTGTCTCCTATAATTCACCCCTCCACTTT. Translated, it gives CASSSVSYNSPLHF.

A few counts support this clone. This chain joins TRBV2 and TRBJ2-7; TRBD1 might be the D (5 bases). CDR3 size: 12 residues. CDR1 and CDR2 (germline): SNHLY, FYNNEI. V lost 2 bases and J 6 bases, leaving 8 bases between the germline ends. In nucleotides, the CDR3 is TGTGCCAGCAGTGAAACAGGTCGCGAGCAGTACTTC. Its translation: CASSETGREQYF. Looking up the rest from reference TRBV2 and TRBJ2-7 gives the full variable domain: EPEVTQTPSHQVTQMGQEVILRCVPISNHLYFYWYRQILGQKVEFLVSFYNNEISEKSEIFDDQFSVERPDGSNFTLKIRSTKLEDSAMYFCASSETGREQYFGPGTRLTVT.

The chain links TRBV19 to TRBJ2-1; TRBD2 might be the D (5 bases). The length of the CDR3 is 16 residues. V was cut by 6 bases and J by 0 bases, with 15 bases left in between. Germline V gene data show CDR1 as LNHDA and CDR2 as SQIVND (reference sequence). This chain's CDR3 is CASRIRAGDSYNEQFF. CDR3 nucleotides: TGTGCCAGTAGGATTCGGGCGGGCGACTCCTACAATGAGCAGTTCTTC.

The V and J genes are TRBV6-5 and TRBJ1-5, with D hard to call. The germline V gene has CDR1 MNHEY and CDR2 SVGAGI. Trimming removed 5 bases from V and 3 bases from J, with 8 bases in between. The CDR3 spans 13 residues. CDR3 amino acids: CASSPKNNQPQHF. As DNA, the CDR3 is TGTGCCAGCAGTCCCAAAAACAATCAGCCCCAGCATTTT.

The V gene is TRBV5-1, the J gene TRBJ1-4, with TRBD1 matching 8 bases. Per the germline V gene, CDR1 is SGHRS and CDR2 is YFSETQ. V gave up 4 bases and J gave up 1 base; unmatched junction bases: 3. The length of the CDR3 is 15 residues. The CDR3 DNA follows: TGCGCCAGCAGCAACACAGGGGGAACTAATGAAAAACTGTTTTTT. Amino acid sequence: CASSNTGGTNEKLFF.

This chain uses TRBV7-3 with TRBJ1-2; D might be TRBD1 (5 bases). CDR1 and CDR2 from the germline V gene are SGHTA and FQGTGA. The CDR3 length is 13 residues. Trimming took off 5 bases at V and 8 bases at J, with 15 bases between the two ends. DNA for the CDR3: TGTGCCAGCAGCCTCTTAGGGGTGTTCGGCTACACCTTC. As protein: CASSLLGVFGYTF.

The chain is built from TRBV7-2 and TRBJ2-3; TRBD2 agrees at 10 bases. This CDR3 contains 18 residues. J gave up 0 bases and V 5 bases, and 11 bases lay outside the gene matches. Germline CDR1 reads SGHTA; CDR2 reads FQGNSA. CDR3 sequence reads: CASSTKRGGLTSTDTQYF. Written as DNA, the CDR3 is TGTGCCAGCAGCACAAAGCGGGGGGGCCTGACTAGCACAGATACGCAGTATTTT.

The V gene is TRBV28, the J gene TRBJ2-3; D is unresolved. V was cut by 10 bases and J by 5 bases, with 13 bases left in between. The CDR3 spans 12 residues. CDR1 is MDHEN and CDR2 is SYDVKM in the germline V gene. The CDR3 reads CATAPRGDTQYF. The CDR3 region has the DNA TGTGCCACCGCCCCACGAGGAGATACGCAGTATTTT.

This rearrangement joins TRBV7-3 to TRBJ2-3; a weak D match, TRBD1 (6 bases). Germline V gene lookup returns CDR1 SGHTA and CDR2 FQGTGA. The CDR3 extends over 13 amino acids. Trimming pared 5 bases from V and 6 bases from J, leaving 12 bases between. For the CDR3, the DNA is TGTGCCAGCAGCAAAACAGGGTTGGATACGCAGTATTTT. Amino acid sequence: CASSKTGLDTQYF.

Comments on this clone: Sequence at one end of the junction differs from germline and may be a read error. The chain couples TRBV7-2 to TRBJ2-1; no definite D call. Germline loops: CDR1 SGHTA, CDR2 FQGNSA. This CDR3 contains 13 residues. The CDR3 protein is CASSPNSFNEQFF. Written as DNA, the CDR3 is TGTGCCAGCAGCCCGAACTCCTTCAATGAGCAGTTCTTC.

The rearrangement links TRBV21-1 to TRBJ1-5; TRBD1 is taken as the D call from the table, unchecked against the DNA. TRBV21-1 is tagged as a pseudogene. The CDR3 covers 16 residues. DNA of the CDR3: TGTGCCAATCGGCACAGGGAGAAATATAGCAATCAGCCCCAGCATTTT. Protein sequence: CANRHREKYSNQPQHF.

The rearrangement joins TRBV2 to TRBJ1-5, with no clear D. Germline V lookup: CDR1 SNHLY, CDR2 FYNNEI. The CDR3 runs 14 residues. The V end lost 0 bases, the J end lost 7 bases, and 10 bases lay between the germline ends. The CDR3: CASSEARRQQPQHF. The CDR3 DNA reads as TGTGCCAGCAGTGAAGCTCGGCGGCAGCAGCCCCAGCATTTT.

The chain employs TRBV7-2 and TRBJ2-5; weak D call: TRBD1 (5 bases). CDR1 is SGHTA, CDR2 FQGNSA, per germline. Trimming pared 5 bases from V and 2 bases from J, leaving 18 bases between. The CDR3 length is 16 residues. The CDR3 spells CASSPNLGRVQETQYF. CDR3 bases: TGTGCCAGCAGCCCGAATCTGGGCAGGGTACAAGAGACCCAGTACTTC.

This chain links TRBV4-3 with TRBJ2-7; 10 bases line up with TRBD1. V lost 2 bases, J lost 6 bases, and 7 bases stayed unmatched. Per the germline V gene, CDR1 is LGHNA and CDR2 is YSLEER. The CDR3 runs 15 residues. CDR3 DNA sequence: TGCGCCAGCAGCCAAACCTGGACAGGGGGATCCGAGCAGTACTTC. Its protein product is CASSQTWTGGSEQYF.

This chain joins TRBV7-2 and TRBJ2-2; 9 bases align to TRBD2. Germline CDR1 reads SGHTA; CDR2 reads FQGNSA. The CDR3 contains 15 residues. After removal of 3 bases from V and 5 bases from J, the junction contained 4 bases not matched to a gene. CDR3 DNA sequence: TGTGCCAGCAGCTTTGAGAGCGGGAGGACCGGGGAGCTGTTTTTT. It yields the protein CASSFESGRTGELFF.

The chain couples TRBV5-1 to TRBJ1-1; the match to TRBD1 covers 7 bases. CDR1 is SGHRS and CDR2 is YFSETQ in the germline V gene. V shed 4 bases and J 4 bases; nucleotides not matched to a gene: 7. The CDR3 loop spans 14 amino acids. This chain's CDR3 is CASSVGQVGTEAFF. The CDR3 region has the DNA TGCGCCAGCAGCGTAGGACAGGTAGGCACTGAAGCTTTCTTT. Full variable domain (missing parts from reference TRBV5-1 and TRBJ1-1): KAGVTQTPRYLIKTRGQQVTLSCSPISGHRSVSWYQQTPGQGLQFLFEYFSETQRNKGNFPGRFSGRQFSNSRSEMNVSTLELGDSALYLCASSVGQVGTEAFFGQGTRLTVV.